This TCR beta chain is drawn from a study of blood T cell repertoires in COVID-19. Study-level background: Donors in the United States, Italy and Spain gave samples during acute or convalescent COVID-19.

The CDR3 has 14 amino acids. From germline, CDR1 is SNHLY and CDR2 FYNNEI. The ends lost 7 bases at V and 5 bases at J; junction bases unmatched: 7. Original processing methods: Reference gene primers were amplified, and this amplification served to estimate nucleated cell counts. Clones were read by immunoSEQ multiplex PCR, and TCRdb kept only the in-frame ones, dropping some. That table is the source of V, J and clone size, and D and trimming were worked out from the DNA. Among under 150,000 clones listed, about 90% were seen once. The sample consisted of peripheral blood. The origin of this receptor is a woman between 45 and 65 years old with acute or convalescent COVID-19. V is TRBV2 and J is TRBJ1-4; 7 nucleotides match TRBD1. The DNA of the CDR3 is TGTGCCAGCACCGAACAGGGGCCCAATGAAAAACTGTTTTTT. Its protein is CASTEQGPNEKLFF.